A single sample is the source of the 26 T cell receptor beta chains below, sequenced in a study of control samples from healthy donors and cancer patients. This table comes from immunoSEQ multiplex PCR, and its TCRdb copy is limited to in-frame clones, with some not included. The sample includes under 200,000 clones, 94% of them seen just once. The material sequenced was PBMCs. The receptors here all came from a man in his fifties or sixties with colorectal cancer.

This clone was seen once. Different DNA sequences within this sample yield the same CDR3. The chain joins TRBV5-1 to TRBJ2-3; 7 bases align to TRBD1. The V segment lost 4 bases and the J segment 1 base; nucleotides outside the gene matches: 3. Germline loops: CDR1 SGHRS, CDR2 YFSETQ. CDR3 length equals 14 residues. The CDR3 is CASSRGQGTDTQYF. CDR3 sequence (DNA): TGCGCCAGCAGCCGTGGACAGGGCACAGATACGCAGTATTTT.

CDR3 DNA sequence: TGTGCCAGCAAAGGAGGCTCTGGAAACACCATATATTTT. Translated, it gives CASKGGSGNTIYF. The chain uses TRBV28 and TRBJ1-3; no clear D. The CDR3 has 13 amino acids. Germline V gives CDR1 MDHEN, CDR2 SYDVKM. Trimming removed 7 bases at V and 0 bases at J, with 7 bases between. The whole variable domain, remainder taken from reference TRBV28 and TRBJ1-3, is DVKVTQSSRYLVKRTGEKVFLECVQDMDHENMFWYRQDPGLGLRLIYFSYDVKMKEKGDIPEGYSVSREKKERFSLILESASTNQTSMYLCASKGGSGNTIYFGEGSWLTVV.

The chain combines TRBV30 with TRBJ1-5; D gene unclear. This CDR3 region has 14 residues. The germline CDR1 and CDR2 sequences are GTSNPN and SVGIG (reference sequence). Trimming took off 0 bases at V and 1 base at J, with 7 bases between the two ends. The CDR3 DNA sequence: TGTGCCTGGAGTGTTGTGGCCAGCAATCAGCCCCAGCATTTT. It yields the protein CAWSVVASNQPQHF. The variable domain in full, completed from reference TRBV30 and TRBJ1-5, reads SQTIHQWPATLVQPVGSPLSLECTVEGTSNPNLYWYRQAAGRGLQLLFYSVGIGQISSEVPQNLSASRPQDRQFILSSKKLLLSDSGFYLCAWSVVASNQPQHFGDGTRLSIL.

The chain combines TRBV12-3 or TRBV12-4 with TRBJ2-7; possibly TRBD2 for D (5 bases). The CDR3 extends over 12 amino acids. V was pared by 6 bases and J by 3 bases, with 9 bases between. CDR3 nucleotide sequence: TGTGCCAGCAGCACGGCGGGCTACGAGCAGTACTTC. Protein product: CASSTAGYEQYF.

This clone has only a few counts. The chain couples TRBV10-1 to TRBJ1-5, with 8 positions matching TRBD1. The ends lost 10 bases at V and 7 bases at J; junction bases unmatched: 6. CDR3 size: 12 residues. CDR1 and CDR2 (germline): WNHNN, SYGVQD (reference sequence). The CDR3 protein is CATGQGHQPQHF. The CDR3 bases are TGCGCCACCGGACAGGGTCACCAGCCCCAGCATTTT.

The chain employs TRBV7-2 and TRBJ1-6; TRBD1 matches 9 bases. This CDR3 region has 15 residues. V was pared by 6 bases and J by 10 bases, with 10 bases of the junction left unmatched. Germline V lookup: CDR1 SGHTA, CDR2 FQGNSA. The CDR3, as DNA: TGTGCCAGCAGGAGCGGGGACAGGGTAAACTCACCCCTCCACTTT. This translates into CASRSGDRVNSPLHF.

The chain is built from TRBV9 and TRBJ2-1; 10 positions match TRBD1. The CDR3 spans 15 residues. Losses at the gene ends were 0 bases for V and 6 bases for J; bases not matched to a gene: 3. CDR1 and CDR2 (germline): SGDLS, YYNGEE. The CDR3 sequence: CASSVAGQGVNEQFF. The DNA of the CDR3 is TGTGCCAGCAGCGTAGCAGGACAGGGGGTCAATGAGCAGTTCTTC.

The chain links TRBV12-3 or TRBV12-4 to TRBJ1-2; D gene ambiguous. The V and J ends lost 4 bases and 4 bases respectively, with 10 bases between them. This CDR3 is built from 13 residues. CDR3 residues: CASSSPSGYGYTF. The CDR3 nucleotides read TGTGCCAGCAGTTCCCCGTCGGGCTATGGCTACACCTTC.

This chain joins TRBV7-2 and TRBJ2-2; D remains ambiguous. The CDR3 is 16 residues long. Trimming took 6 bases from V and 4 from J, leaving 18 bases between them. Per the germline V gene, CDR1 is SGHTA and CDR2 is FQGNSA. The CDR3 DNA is TGTGCCAGCAGGAGGAGCTCGTCGGCGACCACCGGGGAGCTGTTTTTT. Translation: CASRRSSSATTGELFF.

CDR3 residues: CASSYSGSNTEAFF. The CDR3, as DNA: TGTGCCAGCAGTTACTCAGGGTCGAACACTGAAGCTTTCTTT. The V call is TRBV6-6, the J call TRBJ1-1; D is undetermined. CDR3 length: 14 amino acids. Trimming took off 0 bases at V and 1 base at J, with 6 bases between the two ends. Germline V gene lookup returns CDR1 MNHNY and CDR2 SVGAGI (reference sequence).

CDR3: CATSRPPGQGVNTIYF. The CDR3 region has the DNA TGTGCCACCAGCAGACCCCCGGGACAGGGGGTAAACACCATATATTTT. The rearrangement uses TRBV15 and TRBJ1-3, with 11 bases fitting TRBD1. The V gene's germline CDR1 is LNHNV and CDR2 YYDKDF (reference sequence). The junction had 6 bases not matched to a gene; V was cut back by 2 bases and J by 6 bases. This CDR3 is 16 amino acids long. The variable domain in full, with the rest retrieved from reference TRBV15 and TRBJ1-3, is DAMVIQNPRYQVTQFGKPVTLSCSQTLNHNVMYWYQQKSSQAPKLLFHYYDKDFNNEADTPDNFQSRRPNTSFCFLDIRSPGLGDTAMYLCATSRPPGQGVNTIYFGEGSWLTVV.

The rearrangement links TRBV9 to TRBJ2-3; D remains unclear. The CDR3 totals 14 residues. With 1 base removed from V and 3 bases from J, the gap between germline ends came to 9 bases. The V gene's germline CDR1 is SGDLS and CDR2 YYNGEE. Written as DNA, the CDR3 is TGTGCCAGCAGCGTAAGTGGGGTAACAGATACGCAGTATTTT. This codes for CASSVSGVTDTQYF.

Written as DNA, the CDR3 is TGTGCCAGCAGCCTCTCTGGGTCCTTCGGTTCACCCCTCCACTTT. Amino acids: CASSLSGSFGSPLHF. The chain links TRBV7-2 to TRBJ1-6; no clear D gene. Germline V lookup: CDR1 SGHTA, CDR2 FQGNSA. The CDR3 has 15 amino acids. The V and J ends lost 5 bases and 9 bases respectively, with 17 bases between them.

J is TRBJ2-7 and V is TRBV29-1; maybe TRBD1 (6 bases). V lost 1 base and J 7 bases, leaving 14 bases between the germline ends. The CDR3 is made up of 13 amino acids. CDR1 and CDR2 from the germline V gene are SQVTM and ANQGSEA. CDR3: CSVEAGTGLEQYF. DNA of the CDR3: TGCAGCGTTGAAGCGGGAACAGGGCTTGAGCAGTACTTC.

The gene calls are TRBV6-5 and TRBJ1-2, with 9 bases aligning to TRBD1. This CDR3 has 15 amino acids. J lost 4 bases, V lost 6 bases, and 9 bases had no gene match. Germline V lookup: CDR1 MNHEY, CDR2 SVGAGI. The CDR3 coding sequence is TGTGCCAGCAGCTGGGCGAAGGGACAGGGCTATGGCTACACCTTC. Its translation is CASSWAKGQGYGYTF.

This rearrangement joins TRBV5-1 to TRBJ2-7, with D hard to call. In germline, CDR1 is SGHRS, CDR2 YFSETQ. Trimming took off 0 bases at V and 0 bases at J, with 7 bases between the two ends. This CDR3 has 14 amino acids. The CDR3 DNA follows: TGCGCCAGCAGCTTGGTCGGCACCTCCTACGAGCAGTACTTC. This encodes CASSLVGTSYEQYF.

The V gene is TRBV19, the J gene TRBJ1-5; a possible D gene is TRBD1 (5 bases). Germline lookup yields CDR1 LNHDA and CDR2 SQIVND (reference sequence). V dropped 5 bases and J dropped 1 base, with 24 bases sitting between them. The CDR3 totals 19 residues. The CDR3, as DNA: TGTGCCAGTAGTCCTCCCTTGGCCGCCGGGACTGGGAGCAATCAGCCCCAGCATTTT. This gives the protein CASSPPLAAGTGSNQPQHF.

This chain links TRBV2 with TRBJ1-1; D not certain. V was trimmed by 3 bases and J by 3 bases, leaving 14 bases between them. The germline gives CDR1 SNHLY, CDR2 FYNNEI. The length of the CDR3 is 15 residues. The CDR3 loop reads CASSELGLEDTEAFF. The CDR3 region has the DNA TGTGCCAGCAGTGAGTTGGGTTTGGAGGACACTGAAGCTTTCTTT.

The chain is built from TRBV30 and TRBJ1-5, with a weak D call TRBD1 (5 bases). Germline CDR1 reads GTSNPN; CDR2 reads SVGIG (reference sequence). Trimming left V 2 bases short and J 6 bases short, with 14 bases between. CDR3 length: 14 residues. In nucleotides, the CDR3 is TGTGCCTGGAGTCCCGGGACCCGGGCTCAGCCCCAGCATTTT. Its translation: CAWSPGTRAQPQHF. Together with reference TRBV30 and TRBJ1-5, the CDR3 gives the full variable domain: SQTIHQWPATLVQPVGSPLSLECTVEGTSNPNLYWYRQAAGRGLQLLFYSVGIGQISSEVPQNLSASRPQDRQFILSSKKLLLSDSGFYLCAWSPGTRAQPQHFGDGTRLSIL.

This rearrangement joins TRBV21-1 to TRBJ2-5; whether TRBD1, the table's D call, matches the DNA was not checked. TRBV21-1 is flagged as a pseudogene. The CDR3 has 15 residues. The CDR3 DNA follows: TGTGCCAGCAGCAAATGGGTACGGGGACAGGGGACCCAGTACTTC. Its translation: CASSKWVRGQGTQYF.

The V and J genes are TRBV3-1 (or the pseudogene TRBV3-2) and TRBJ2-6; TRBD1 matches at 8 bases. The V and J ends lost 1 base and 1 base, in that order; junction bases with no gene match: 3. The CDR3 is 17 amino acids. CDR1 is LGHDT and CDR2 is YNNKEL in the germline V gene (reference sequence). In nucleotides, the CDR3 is TGTGCCAGCAGCCAAGGGACAGGGAGTTCTGGGGCCAACGTCCTGACTTTC. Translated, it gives CASSQGTGSSGANVLTF.

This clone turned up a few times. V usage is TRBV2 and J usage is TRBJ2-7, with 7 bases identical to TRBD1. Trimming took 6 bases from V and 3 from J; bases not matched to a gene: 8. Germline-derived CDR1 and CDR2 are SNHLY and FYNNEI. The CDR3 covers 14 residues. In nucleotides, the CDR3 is TGTGCCAGCAGGGGGTGGGCAGGGGGCTACGAGCAGTACTTC. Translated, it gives CASRGWAGGYEQYF.

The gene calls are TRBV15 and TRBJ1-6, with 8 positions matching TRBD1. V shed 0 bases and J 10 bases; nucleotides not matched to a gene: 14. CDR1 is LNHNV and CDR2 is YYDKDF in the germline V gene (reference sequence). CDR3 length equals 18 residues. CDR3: CATSRDSVVQGAGSPLHF. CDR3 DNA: TGTGCCACCAGCAGAGATTCGGTCGTGCAGGGGGCGGGATCACCCCTCCACTTT. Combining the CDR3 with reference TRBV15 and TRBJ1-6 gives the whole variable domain DAMVIQNPRYQVTQFGKPVTLSCSQTLNHNVMYWYQQKSSQAPKLLFHYYDKDFNNEADTPDNFQSRRPNTSFCFLDIRSPGLGDTAMYLCATSRDSVVQGAGSPLHFGNGTRLTVT.

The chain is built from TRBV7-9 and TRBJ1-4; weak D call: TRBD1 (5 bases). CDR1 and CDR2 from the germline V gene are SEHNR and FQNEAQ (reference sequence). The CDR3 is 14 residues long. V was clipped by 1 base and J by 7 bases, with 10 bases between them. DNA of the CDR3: TGTGCCAGCAGCTTAGAATGGGGGGTTGAAAAACTGTTTTTT. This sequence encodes CASSLEWGVEKLFF.

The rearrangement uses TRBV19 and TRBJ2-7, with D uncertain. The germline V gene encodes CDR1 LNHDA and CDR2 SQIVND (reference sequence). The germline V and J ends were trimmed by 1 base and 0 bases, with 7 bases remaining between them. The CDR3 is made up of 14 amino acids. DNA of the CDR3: TGTGCCAGTAGTATAGTCGTTTTCTCCTACGAGCAGTACTTC. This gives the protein CASSIVVFSYEQYF.

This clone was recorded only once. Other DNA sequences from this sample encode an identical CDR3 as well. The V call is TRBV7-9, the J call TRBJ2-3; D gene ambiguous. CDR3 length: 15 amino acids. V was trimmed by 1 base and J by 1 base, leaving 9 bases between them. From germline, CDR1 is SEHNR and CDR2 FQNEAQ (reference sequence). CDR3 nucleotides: TGTGCCAGCAGCTTAGGAAGCCCTCGCACAGATACGCAGTATTTT. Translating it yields CASSLGSPRTDTQYF.